The 20 T cell receptor beta chains below come from one sample, sequenced in a study of OX40 agonist ivuxolimab in advanced cancers. Clones were sequenced by immunoSEQ multiplex PCR, and TCRdb holds only the in-frame ones, with some missing. This table holds some 6,000 clones, under 85% found once. The source material was CD4+ or CD8+ T cells sorted from blood, sampled in a trial of the OX40 agonist ivuxolimab. The receptors originated from an adult with an advanced solid tumor such as melanoma, head and neck, liver or kidney cancer.

The rearrangement uses TRBV27 and TRBJ2-2; TRBD1 matches at 8 bases. From germline, CDR1 is MNHEY and CDR2 SMNVEV (reference sequence). This CDR3 has 17 amino acids. J was trimmed by 1 base and V by 3 bases; bases with no gene match: 7. This CDR3 is CASSFYRGTGNTGELFF. The CDR3 region has the DNA TGTGCCAGCAGTTTTTACCGCGGGACAGGGAACACCGGGGAGCTGTTTTTT.

The chain carries TRBV7-2 and TRBJ2-7; 10 positions match TRBD1. V gave up 3 bases and J gave up 5 bases; unmatched junction bases: 4. The CDR3 is made up of 14 amino acids. Germline loops: CDR1 SGHTA, CDR2 FQGNSA. The CDR3 here is CASSFGQGDHEQYF. The CDR3 region has the DNA TGTGCCAGCAGCTTCGGACAGGGGGATCACGAGCAGTACTTC.

The V call is TRBV28, the J call TRBJ1-1; 8 bases line up with TRBD1. This CDR3 contains 18 residues. Germline trimming cut 5 bases from V and 5 bases from J; bases unmatched to any gene: 19. Germline V lookup: CDR1 MDHEN, CDR2 SYDVKM. The CDR3 region has the DNA TGTGCCAGCAGTGGGATAGGTAGGACAGGGCGGTACTCGACTGAAGCTTTCTTT. The encoded protein is CASSGIGRTGRYSTEAFF.

The chain uses TRBV27 and TRBJ1-1, with 8 bases fitting TRBD1. V lost 2 bases, J lost 4 bases, and 6 bases stayed unmatched. This CDR3 has 15 residues. Germline V gene lookup returns CDR1 MNHEY and CDR2 SMNVEV (reference sequence). The CDR3 nucleotides read TGTGCCAGCAGTTTAACTGGACAGGGATCCACTGAAGCTTTCTTT. Protein sequence: CASSLTGQGSTEAFF.

The V gene is TRBV6-5, the J gene TRBJ2-3; 16 nucleotides agree with TRBD2. CDR3 length: 15 residues. Per the germline V gene, CDR1 is MNHEY and CDR2 is SVGAGI. The V segment lost 7 bases and the J segment 5 bases; nucleotides outside the gene matches: 3. Here the CDR3 reads CASTGTSGGEDTQYF. The CDR3 region has the DNA TGTGCCAGCACTGGGACTAGCGGGGGGGAAGATACGCAGTATTTT.

This clone was observed a single time. The chain is built from TRBV4-1 and TRBJ2-1, with a weak D call TRBD1 (6 bases). V shed 3 bases and J shed 0 bases, with 12 bases lying between them. CDR3 length equals 16 residues. Germline values: CDR1 MGHRA, CDR2 YSYEKL. The chain's CDR3 is CASSQGAHSSYNEQFF. CDR3 in DNA: TGCGCCAGCAGCCAGGGGGCGCACAGCTCCTACAATGAGCAGTTCTTC.

The chain recombines TRBV28 with TRBJ1-4; TRBD1 is a possible D gene (5 bases). Trimming shortened V by 7 bases and J by 4 bases, and 19 bases separated the two germline ends. CDR1 is MDHEN, CDR2 SYDVKM, per germline. The CDR3 loop spans 16 amino acids. DNA of the CDR3: TGTGCCAGCACCCCGATGGGAAAAGGGGATAATGAAAAACTGTTTTTT. Translating gives CASTPMGKGDNEKLFF.

This clone was seen a few times. The chain combines TRBV21-1 with TRBJ2-1; the D call TRBD1 from the table was never checked on the DNA. TRBV21-1 counts as a pseudogene. The CDR3 length is 14 residues. The CDR3 DNA reads as TGTGCCAGCAGCCTTAGGACAGGGGGCTGGGAGCAGTTCTTC. Translation gives CASSLRTGGWEQFF.

V usage is TRBV7-3 and J usage is TRBJ2-7; D possibly corresponds to TRBD1 (6 bases). V dropped 2 bases and J dropped 2 bases, with 13 bases sitting between them. The CDR3 loop spans 15 amino acids. The germline V gene has CDR1 SGHTA and CDR2 FQGTGA. CDR3 amino acids: CASSLGGDTTYEQYF. The CDR3 region has the DNA TGTGCCAGCAGCTTAGGTGGGGACACTACCTACGAGCAGTACTTC.

This clone was counted between two and nine times. This chain links TRBV15 with TRBJ2-7; D might be TRBD2 (7 bases). The CDR3 spans 12 residues. CDR1 LNHNV and CDR2 YYDKDF come from the germline V gene (reference sequence). V dropped 3 bases and J dropped 12 bases, with 15 bases sitting between them. CDR3 sequence reads: CATSSGGGGPYF. CDR3 DNA: TGTGCCACCAGCAGCGGGGGAGGGGGTCCGTACTTC.

The chain is built from TRBV6-5 and TRBJ1-1, with D unresolved. Trimming took 8 bases from V and 1 from J, leaving 8 bases between them. Germline V gene data show CDR1 as MNHEY and CDR2 as SVGAGI. CDR3 length: 12 amino acids. CDR3 region: CASSRSNTEAFF. Here the CDR3 DNA reads TGTGCCAGCTCACGGTCGAACACTGAAGCTTTCTTT.

The gene calls are TRBV25-1 and TRBJ2-5; D remains unclear. Germline V lookup: CDR1 MGHDK, CDR2 SYGVNS. Trimming took off 4 bases at V and 5 bases at J, with 5 bases between the two ends. CDR3 length: 11 amino acids. Here the CDR3 DNA reads TGTGCCAGCAGTGGGTGGGAGACCCAGTACTTC. Translated: CASSGWETQYF.

The chain couples TRBV19 to TRBJ2-5, with D possibly matching TRBD2 (6 bases). Trimming removed 3 bases from V and 4 bases from J, with 15 bases in between. Germline V gene data show CDR1 as LNHDA and CDR2 as SQIVND (reference sequence). The CDR3 length is 15 residues. CDR3 sequence (DNA): TGTGCCAGTAGTATGGCGGGGACCCAAAGAGAGACCCAGTACTTC. This encodes CASSMAGTQRETQYF.

The chain has TRBV19 and TRBJ1-1; a weak D match, TRBD1 (5 bases). The CDR3 is 13 residues long. Germline-derived CDR1 and CDR2 are LNHDA and SQIVND (reference sequence). Trimming removed 1 base from V and 10 bases from J, with 13 bases in between. The CDR3 spells CASSIGVAGPAFF. The CDR3 DNA reads as TGTGCCAGTAGTATAGGTGTGGCAGGGCCAGCTTTCTTT.

The chain couples TRBV28 to TRBJ2-1, with 9 bases that match TRBD2. This CDR3 comprises 13 residues. V lost 7 bases, J lost 16 bases, and 14 bases stayed unmatched. Per the germline V gene, CDR1 is MDHEN and CDR2 is SYDVKM. CDR3 in amino acids: CASTTGRSGLAFF. The CDR3 DNA reads as TGTGCCAGCACGACGGGACGCTCGGGACTAGCCTTCTTC.

This chain connects TRBV5-8 to TRBJ2-3, with TRBD2 as a possible D gene (5 bases). This CDR3 contains 14 residues. Germline lookup yields CDR1 SGHTS and CDR2 YDEGEE. V gave up 0 bases and J gave up 3 bases, with 8 bases separating them. CDR3 DNA sequence: TGTGCCAGCAGCTTGGATAGGGAGACAGATACGCAGTATTTT. Its translation: CASSLDRETDTQYF. Together with reference TRBV5-8 and TRBJ2-3, the CDR3 gives the full variable domain: EAGVTQSPTHLIKTRGQQATLRCSPISGHTSVYWYQQALGLGLQFLLWYDEGEERNRGNFPPRFSGRQFPNYSSELNVNALELEDSALYLCASSLDRETDTQYFGPGTRLTVL.

This clone has only one observation. The chain combines TRBV27 with TRBJ2-1; TRBD2 agrees at 10 bases. Germline lookup yields CDR1 MNHEY and CDR2 SMNVEV (reference sequence). The CDR3 is 17 residues long. With 2 bases clipped from V and 9 bases from J, the junction kept 13 bases outside the gene matches. The CDR3 DNA reads TGTGCCAGCAGTTTAGGGCGCAGCGGGAGGGGAGTAGGTGAGCAGTTCTTC. It is translated as CASSLGRSGRGVGEQFF.

The genes are TRBV6-5 and TRBJ2-5, with D possibly being TRBD1 (5 bases). Trimming left V 6 bases short and J 3 bases short, with 11 bases between. Germline V gene sequence: CDR1 MNHEY, CDR2 SVGAGI. The CDR3 covers 13 residues. CDR3 in amino acids: CASSLLGEETQYF. In DNA, the CDR3 is TGTGCCAGCAGCCTGCTAGGGGAAGAGACCCAGTACTTC.

The genes are TRBV2 and TRBJ2-3; D is unclear. Trimming pared 1 base from V and 0 bases from J, leaving 5 bases between. Germline assignment: CDR1 SNHLY and CDR2 FYNNEI. The CDR3 is 14 amino acids. This chain's CDR3 is CASSEGPSTDTQYF. CDR3 in DNA: TGTGCCAGCAGTGAAGGGCCGAGCACAGATACGCAGTATTTT. The variable domain in full, with the rest retrieved from reference TRBV2 and TRBJ2-3, is EPEVTQTPSHQVTQMGQEVILRCVPISNHLYFYWYRQILGQKVEFLVSFYNNEISEKSEIFDDQFSVERPDGSNFTLKIRSTKLEDSAMYFCASSEGPSTDTQYFGPGTRLTVL.

This chain joins TRBV7-9 and TRBJ1-1, with D perhaps TRBD1 (5 bases). The V end lost 6 bases, the J end lost 2 bases, and 13 bases lay between the germline ends. Germline-derived CDR1 and CDR2 are SEHNR and FQNEAQ (reference sequence). The CDR3 contains 14 residues. As DNA, the CDR3 is TGTGCCAGCAGACTCCCAGGGTCCAACACTGAAGCTTTCTTT. Protein: CASRLPGSNTEAFF. Drawing the rest from reference TRBV7-9 and TRBJ1-1, the complete variable domain is DTGVSQNPRHKITKRGQNVTFRCDPISEHNRLYWYRQTLGQGPEFLTYFQNEAQLEKSRLLSDRFSAERPKGSFSTLEIQRTEQGDSAMYLCASRLPGSNTEAFFGQGTRLTVV.